Listed below are T cell receptor beta chains from one sample, sequenced in a study of blood T cells in healthy people across ages. TCRdb re-called the 5' RACE reads through MiXCR, storing one row per CDR3 protein. The sample contains about 970,000 distinct CDR3 sequences, approximately 50% of which appear only once. Sequencing input: blood. Receptors originate from a woman between 55 and 75 years old in good health. Each CDR3 is given with its conserved first and last residue. Fields, in order: clone size, D gene, V gene, J gene, CDR3 protein, CDR3 DNA. A D gene is named only where the DNA matches it firmly. Size values are once, few and many counts, or a class for expanded clones, and some rows have none.

>once|NA|TRBV5-1|TRBJ2-2
CASSSLETGELFF
TGCGCCAGCAGCTCACTAGAAACCGGGGAGCTGTTTTTT
>few|TRBD1|TRBV20-1|TRBJ1-2
CSAPIDRGMGYTF
TGCAGTGCTCCAATTGACAGGGGCATGGGCTACACCTTC
>NA|NA|TRBV5-1|TRBJ1-6
CASRSDSNVGSPLHF
TGCGCCAGCAGGTCGGACAGCAACGTCGGTTCACCCCTCCACTTT
>few|NA|TRBV28|TRBJ2-1
CASLDGVLSSYNEQFF
TGTGCCAGCCTTGACGGAGTTCTGAGCTCCTACAATGAGCAGTTCTTC
>few|TRBD2|TRBV4-3|TRBJ2-7
CASSQDSASGSYEQYF
TGCGCCAGCAGCCAAGACTCGGCTAGCGGGAGTTACGAGCAGTACTTC
>NA|TRBD2|TRBV28|TRBJ2-5
CASSFVGLAEQETQYF
TGTGCCAGCAGTTTCGTGGGTCTAGCGGAGCAAGAGACCCAGTACTTC
>NA|NA|TRBV2|TRBJ2-5
CASSARVGRQETQYF
TGTGCCAGCAGTGCTCGGGTGGGCCGGCAAGAGACCCAGTACTTC
>NA|TRBD2|TRBV6-2/TRBV6-3|TRBJ2-3
CASTGLAGSYTQYF
TGTGCCAGCACAGGACTAGCGGGTTCGTATACGCAGTATTTT
>few|NA|TRBV20-1|TRBJ1-5
CSARDTLNQPQHF
TGCAGTGCTAGAGACACCTTAAATCAGCCCCAGCATTTT
>NA|TRBD2|TRBV29-1|TRBJ2-7
CSIRGLAGGQDEQYF
TGCAGCATTCGCGGACTAGCGGGAGGGCAAGACGAGCAGTACTTC
>NA|NA|TRBV6-5|TRBJ2-1
CASTQDNNEQFF
TGTGCCAGCACACAGGATAACAATGAGCAGTTCTTC
>NA|NA|TRBV18|TRBJ1-4
CASSPSFRGNEKLFF
TGTGCCAGCTCACCGTCATTTCGGGGTAATGAAAAACTGTTTTTT
>NA|NA|TRBV11-1|TRBJ2-7
CASRVRGSYEQYF
TGTGCCAGCAGGGTACGGGGATCCTACGAGCAGTACTTC
>NA|TRBD1|TRBV3-1|TRBJ2-1
CASSPRTGTGLYNEQFF
TGTGCCAGCAGCCCCCGAACGGGGACAGGGCTTTACAATGAGCAGTTCTTC
>few|TRBD2|TRBV7-9|TRBJ2-7
CASSSTSGHSYEQYF
TGTGCCAGCAGCTCGACTAGCGGGCACTCCTACGAGCAGTACTTC
>NA|TRBD1|TRBV29-1|TRBJ2-7
CSVENRAGGFYEQYF
TGCAGCGTCGAAAACCGGGCAGGGGGTTTCTACGAGCAGTACTTC
>NA|NA|TRBV29-1|TRBJ2-1
CNFRRGPGGNEQFF
TGCAACTTCCGACGGGGGCCGGGGGGCAATGAGCAGTTCTTC
>NA|NA|TRBV13|TRBJ2-6
CASSFRASGANVLTF
TGTGCCAGCAGCTTTCGAGCCTCTGGGGCCAACGTCCTGACTTTC
>many|TRBD1|TRBV29-1|TRBJ2-4
CSVPGQGNIQYF
TGCAGCGTCCCAGGACAGGGCAACATTCAGTACTTC
>NA|TRBD1|TRBV4-2|TRBJ1-6
CASSQGAGGYNSPLHF
TGTGCCAGCAGCCAAGGGGCAGGGGGCTATAATTCACCCCTCCACTTT
>NA|TRBD1|TRBV12-3/TRBV12-4|TRBJ2-5
CASSTRTGEETQYF
TGTGCCAGCAGTACACGGACAGGGGAGGAGACCCAGTACTTC
>NA|TRBD1|TRBV28|TRBJ1-4
CASSFMTGGEKLFF
TGTGCCAGCAGTTTTATGACAGGGGGGGAAAAACTGTTTTTT
>NA|TRBD2|TRBV7-2|TRBJ2-6
CASTLIAGDSGANVLTF
TGTGCCAGCACCCTTATAGCGGGGGACTCTGGGGCCAACGTCCTGACTTTC
>NA|TRBD1|TRBV20-1|TRBJ1-6
CSARRDSLNSPLHF
TGCAGTGCTAGAAGGGACAGCCTAAATTCACCCCTCCACTTT
>few|TRBD2|TRBV6-2/TRBV6-3|TRBJ2-1
CASSASGRGHEQFF
TGTGCCAGCAGTGCGAGCGGGAGAGGCCATGAGCAGTTCTTC
>NA|NA|TRBV9|TRBJ2-1
CASSPFPLCSYNEQFF
TGTGCCAGCAGCCCCTTCCCACTGTGCTCCTACAATGAGCAGTTCTTC
>once|TRBD1|TRBV20-1|TRBJ2-7
CSAVHRDSTSYEQYF
TGCAGTGCTGTACACCGGGACAGCACCTCCTACGAGCAGTACTTC
>many|NA|TRBV4-1|TRBJ2-5
CASSQVPGVQGTQYF
TGCGCCAGCAGCCAAGTGCCTGGAGTCCAAGGGACCCAGTACTTC
>NA|TRBD1|TRBV10-3|TRBJ2-5
CAIRTITGTAPGQPKETQYF
TGTGCCATCAGAACTATCACCGGGACAGCACCGGGACAGCCAAAAGAGACCCAGTACTTC
>NA|TRBD1|TRBV3-1|TRBJ1-1
CAARGTGGEAFF
TGTGCCGCAAGAGGGACAGGGGGAGAAGCTTTCTTT
>NA|TRBD1|TRBV20-1|TRBJ2-7
CSARDRDRAIYEQYF
TGCAGTGCTAGAGACCGGGACAGGGCAATCTATGAGCAGTACTTC
>many|NA|TRBV7-6|TRBJ1-5
CASSLLLDQPQHF
TGTGCCAGCAGCCTATTATTAGATCAGCCCCAGCATTTT
>NA|TRBD2|TRBV13|TRBJ2-1
CASSSPLAGLGEQFF
TGTGCCAGCAGCTCGCCTCTAGCGGGACTTGGTGAGCAGTTCTTC
>NA|NA|TRBV28|TRBJ2-1
CGSSSANEQFF
TGTGGCAGCAGTTCTGCCAATGAGCAGTTCTTC
>few|TRBD1|TRBV7-2|TRBJ1-1
CATGQGGTEAFF
TGTGCCACCGGACAGGGCGGCACTGAAGCTTTCTTT
>NA|NA|TRBV20-1|TRBJ2-7
CSARKGSSYEQYF
TGCAGTGCTAGAAAAGGGAGCTCCTACGAGCAGTACTTC
>NA|NA|TRBV9|TRBJ2-5
CASSTPLQETQYF
TGTGCCAGCAGCACACCCCTTCAAGAGACCCAGTACTTC
>NA|NA|TRBV6-1|TRBJ2-7
CASSGGGVRIPYNEQYF
TGTGCCAGCAGTGGAGGGGGAGTACGGATACCCTACAATGAGCAGTACTTC
>NA|NA|TRBV6-5|TRBJ1-2
CASSDEKNYGYTF
TGTGCCAGCAGTGACGAAAAAAACTATGGCTACACCTTC
>NA|NA|TRBV25-1|TRBJ2-7
CASSDAPGSYEQYF
TGTGCCAGCAGTGATGCCCCCGGATCCTACGAGCAGTACTTC
>NA|TRBD2|TRBV29-1|TRBJ2-1
CSDRLAGGYNEQFF
TGCAGCGATAGACTAGCGGGAGGGTACAATGAGCAGTTCTTC
>NA|TRBD2|TRBV20-1|TRBJ2-1
CSASPLTSGTYEQFF
TGCAGTGCTAGCCCCTTGACTAGCGGGACTTATGAGCAGTTCTTC
>NA|NA|TRBV7-2|TRBJ1-2
CASSLQSGTALPAGYTF
TGTGCCAGCAGCTTACAGAGTGGTACAGCCCTACCTGCTGGCTACACCTTC
>NA|NA|TRBV20-1|TRBJ1-2
CSAMYRRGNYGYTF
TGCAGTGCCATGTATCGACGGGGAAACTATGGCTACACCTTC
>NA|NA|TRBV3-1|TRBJ1-1
CASSQISRNTEAFF
TGTGCCAGCAGCCAGATCTCCAGGAACACTGAAGCTTTCTTT
>NA|TRBD2|TRBV13|TRBJ2-7
CASSRFRAGESSYEQYF
TGTGCCAGCAGCAGGTTTCGAGCGGGGGAGAGCTCCTACGAGCAGTACTTC
>NA|TRBD1|TRBV7-8|TRBJ2-7
CVSSLVYRGEQYF
TGTGTCAGCAGCCTAGTGTACAGGGGCGAGCAGTACTTC
>NA|NA|TRBV2|TRBJ1-2
CASAITFGVYGYTF
TGTGCCAGCGCTATTACCTTTGGGGTCTATGGCTACACCTTC
>few|NA|TRBV6-5|TRBJ2-5
CASSYLQGQETQYF
TGTGCCAGCAGTTACCTACAGGGTCAAGAGACCCAGTACTTC
>NA|NA|TRBV6-5|TRBJ1-4
CASRRGHPQEKLFF
TGTGCCAGCAGGCGCGGACACCCTCAGGAAAAACTGTTTTTT
>once|NA|TRBV4-2|TRBJ1-5
CASSQQGRGQSQHF
TGTGCCAGCAGCCAACAGGGTCGCGGTCAGTCCCAGCATTTT
>few|NA|TRBV6-2/TRBV6-3|TRBJ2-7
CASSLDGGSASYEQYF
TGTGCCAGCAGCTTGGACGGGGGTAGCGCTTCCTACGAGCAGTACTTC
>NA|TRBD1|TRBV10-3|TRBJ2-7
CAISGPSQGLDSYEQYF
TGTGCCATCAGTGGCCCCTCACAGGGGCTAGATTCCTACGAGCAGTACTTC
>NA|NA|TRBV6-2/TRBV6-3|TRBJ2-1
CASGPRTEYNEQFF
TGTGCCAGCGGACCCCGGACGGAATACAATGAGCAGTTCTTC
>many|NA|TRBV29-1|TRBJ2-5
CSVERGPTGRRETQYF
TGCAGCGTTGAAAGGGGGCCGACAGGGAGGAGGGAGACCCAGTACTTC
>NA|NA|TRBV10-3|TRBJ1-2
CAIRPTDNDGYTF
TGTGCCATCAGACCGACAGATAATGATGGCTACACCTTC
>NA|TRBD2|TRBV6-2/TRBV6-3|TRBJ2-3
CASRPLAGGTFRLSSTDTQYF
TGTGCCAGCAGACCGTTAGCGGGAGGGACCTTCCGGCTGTCTAGCACAGATACGCAGTATTTT
>NA|NA|TRBV10-2|TRBJ2-7
CASLASRGEQYF
TGCGCCAGCCTAGCTTCCAGGGGAGAGCAGTACTTC
>NA|TRBD2|TRBV20-1|TRBJ2-1
CSANPPSGLSYNEQFF
TGCAGTGCCAACCCTCCTAGCGGCCTCTCCTACAATGAGCAGTTCTTC
>NA|NA|TRBV6-5|TRBJ1-2
CASSPGGYYGYTF
TGTGCCAGCAGCCCCGGAGGGTACTATGGCTACACCTTC